A selection of T cell receptor beta chains follows, all from one sample in a study of OX40 agonist ivuxolimab in advanced cancers. Profiling relied on immunoSEQ multiplex PCR, and the TCRdb table lists in-frame clones only, not all of them. The table lists under 80,000 clones, roughly 86% of them singletons. Material: CD4+ or CD8+ T cells sorted from blood, obtained in a trial of the OX40 agonist ivuxolimab. These receptors were taken from an adult with an advanced solid tumor such as melanoma, head and neck, liver or kidney cancer. The CDR3 runs from the conserved cysteine through the conserved F or W. Each record gives: J gene, V gene, CDR3 protein.

j_call: TRBJ2-3
v_call: TRBV14
cdr3_aa: CASSQGDWTQYF

j_call: TRBJ2-3
v_call: TRBV7-2
cdr3_aa: CASSRDLATQYF

j_call: TRBJ2-7
v_call: TRBV6-5
cdr3_aa: CASRTSGRVEQYF

j_call: TRBJ2-1
v_call: TRBV18
cdr3_aa: CASSPGRGAMDEQFF

j_call: TRBJ1-2
v_call: TRBV7-2
cdr3_aa: CASSTTGKLGSGYTF

j_call: TRBJ1-5
v_call: TRBV5-1
cdr3_aa: CASSLEINQPQHF

j_call: TRBJ1-1
v_call: TRBV5-1
cdr3_aa: CASSLAVRGDTEAFF

j_call: TRBJ1-2
v_call: TRBV27
cdr3_aa: CASSSDRGKEGYTF

j_call: TRBJ1-1
v_call: TRBV5-4
cdr3_aa: CASSLDGVDTEAFF

j_call: TRBJ1-5
v_call: TRBV5-8
cdr3_aa: CASRRGQHSNQPQHF

j_call: TRBJ1-3
v_call: TRBV27
cdr3_aa: CASSRDRSHLSGNTIYF

j_call: TRBJ1-2
v_call: TRBV9
cdr3_aa: CASSVGGYGYTF

j_call: TRBJ1-5
v_call: TRBV27
cdr3_aa: CASSQARPPPGGRQPQHF

j_call: TRBJ2-5
v_call: TRBV9
cdr3_aa: CASSLGTGTVKETQYF

j_call: TRBJ1-5
v_call: TRBV29-1
cdr3_aa: CSAAVGQGVLQPQHF

j_call: TRBJ1-4
v_call: TRBV28
cdr3_aa: CASTTEGGTNEKLFF

j_call: TRBJ2-3
v_call: TRBV5-4
cdr3_aa: CASSLDLAGQTDTQYF

j_call: TRBJ2-1
v_call: TRBV7-8
cdr3_aa: CASSLRSGASGNYEQFF

j_call: TRBJ1-5
v_call: TRBV2
cdr3_aa: CASRPGQGSRNQPQHF

j_call: TRBJ2-3
v_call: TRBV25-1
cdr3_aa: CASSAWGADTQYF

j_call: TRBJ1-1
v_call: TRBV28
cdr3_aa: CASSYPPGALNTEAFF

j_call: TRBJ2-7
v_call: TRBV19
cdr3_aa: CASSIDHFNSYEQYF

j_call: TRBJ1-1
v_call: TRBV11-2
cdr3_aa: CASSLLTGAIEAFF

j_call: TRBJ1-3
v_call: TRBV9
cdr3_aa: CASSARERNTIYF

j_call: TRBJ2-2
v_call: TRBV7-6
cdr3_aa: CASSFHGTGDTGELFF

j_call: TRBJ2-5
v_call: TRBV30
cdr3_aa: CAWRGGLETQYF

j_call: TRBJ2-7
v_call: TRBV5-1
cdr3_aa: CASSFVSTGGGEQYF

j_call: TRBJ1-4
v_call: TRBV9
cdr3_aa: CASSVEGRGNEKLFF

j_call: TRBJ2-7
v_call: TRBV5-1
cdr3_aa: CASSVTGTYEQYF

j_call: TRBJ1-2
v_call: TRBV28
cdr3_aa: CASSPPRTWTAWGYTF

j_call: TRBJ2-2
v_call: TRBV6-6
cdr3_aa: CASAAPVVSTGELFF

j_call: TRBJ2-7
v_call: TRBV10-1
cdr3_aa: CASSESGVYEQYF

j_call: TRBJ2-7
v_call: TRBV10-3
cdr3_aa: CAITRTSGEQYF

j_call: TRBJ2-1
v_call: TRBV15
cdr3_aa: CATSRGGSYNEQFF

j_call: TRBJ2-7
v_call: TRBV6-1
cdr3_aa: CARGTRGTTYEQYF

j_call: TRBJ2-5
v_call: TRBV5-1
cdr3_aa: CASSLQETQYF

j_call: TRBJ2-5
v_call: TRBV9
cdr3_aa: CASSFSTSGTETQYF

j_call: TRBJ2-2
v_call: TRBV7-9
cdr3_aa: CASRPYGELFF

j_call: TRBJ2-3
v_call: TRBV7-3
cdr3_aa: CASRLPGETQYF

j_call: TRBJ1-3
v_call: TRBV9
cdr3_aa: CASSVSGQKQGASGNTIYF

j_call: TRBJ2-7
v_call: TRBV18
cdr3_aa: CASSPRLEAYEQYF

j_call: TRBJ2-5
v_call: TRBV6-1
cdr3_aa: CASSERGETQYF

j_call: TRBJ2-7
v_call: TRBV5-1
cdr3_aa: CASSLGEGRGQEQYF

j_call: TRBJ2-3
v_call: TRBV9
cdr3_aa: CASSVARARDTQYF

j_call: TRBJ2-2
v_call: TRBV9
cdr3_aa: CASSTLPGPGGTGELFF

j_call: TRBJ1-6
v_call: TRBV30
cdr3_aa: CAWGGGQNSPLHF

j_call: TRBJ1-2
v_call: TRBV5-1
cdr3_aa: CASTRGGANYGYTF

j_call: TRBJ1-2
v_call: TRBV28
cdr3_aa: CASSLSGRGYLGYGYTF

j_call: TRBJ2-7
v_call: TRBV5-4
cdr3_aa: CASSGSGTSFTHEQYF

j_call: TRBJ2-5
v_call: TRBV6-5
cdr3_aa: CASSVTEYSAQYF

j_call: TRBJ1-5
v_call: TRBV7-2
cdr3_aa: CASSLWGARILSNQPQHF

j_call: TRBJ2-1
v_call: TRBV2
cdr3_aa: CGSSPRGAGSYNEQFF